What follows is one T cell receptor (beta chain) and its context. The CDR3 is made up of 18 amino acids. CDR1 and CDR2 from the germline V gene are SGHTA and FQGNSA. Trimming removed 1 base from V and 4 bases from J; junction bases left unmatched: 15. The record originates from a study of blood T cell repertoires in COVID-19. Study details: Donors in the United States, Italy and Spain gave samples during acute or convalescent COVID-19. The cDNA or gDNA used as material had been derived from T cells, B-cell-depleted T cells, or PBMCs.

Study processing details: Amplified reference gene primers provided the basis for estimating nucleated cell counts. Clones were read by immunoSEQ multiplex PCR, and TCRdb kept only the in-frame ones, dropping some. V, J and clone size are taken as reported in that table, and D and trimming were inferred from the DNA itself. This sample has roughly 80,000 clones, with roughly 80% found just once. The sequence derives from a human donor in a cohort sampled during active COVID-19. The V call is TRBV7-2, the J call TRBJ1-2; TRBD1 matches at 7 bases. The sequencing input was peripheral blood. The CDR3 reads CASSLGWAGTADAYGYTF. CDR3 DNA sequence: TGTGCCAGCAGCTTAGGATGGGCAGGGACAGCTGACGCCTATGGCTACACCTTC. Combining the CDR3 with reference TRBV7-2 and TRBJ1-2 gives the whole variable domain GAGVSQSPSNKVTEKGKDVELRCDPISGHTALYWYRQSLGQGLEFLIYFQGNSAPDKSGLPSDRFSAERTGGSVSTLTIQRTQQEDSAVYLCASSLGWAGTADAYGYTFGSGTRLTVV.